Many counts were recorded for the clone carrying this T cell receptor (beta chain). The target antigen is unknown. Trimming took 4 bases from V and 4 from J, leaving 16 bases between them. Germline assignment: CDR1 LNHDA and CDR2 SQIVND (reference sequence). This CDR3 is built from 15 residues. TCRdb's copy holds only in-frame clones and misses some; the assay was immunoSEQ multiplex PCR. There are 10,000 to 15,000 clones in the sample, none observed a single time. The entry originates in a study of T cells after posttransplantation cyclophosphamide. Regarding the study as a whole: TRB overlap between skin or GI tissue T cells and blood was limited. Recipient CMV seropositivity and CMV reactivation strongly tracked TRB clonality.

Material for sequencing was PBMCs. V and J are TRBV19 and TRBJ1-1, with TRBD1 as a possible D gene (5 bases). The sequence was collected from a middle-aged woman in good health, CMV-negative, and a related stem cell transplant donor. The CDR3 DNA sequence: TGTGCCAGTAGTAGGCAAATCGACAGACGCACTGAAGCTTTCTTT. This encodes CASSRQIDRRTEAFF.